This is a list of T cell receptor beta chains from one sample in a study of T cells after posttransplantation cyclophosphamide. Measured with immunoSEQ multiplex PCR; TCRdb has only the in-frame clones, and not every one. The profile shows 7,000 to 10,000 clones, around 85% of them singletons. This material consisted of PBMCs, taken after allogeneic stem cell transplant with posttransplant cyclophosphamide. The source is a female patient aged 40 to 50 who received an allogeneic stem cell transplant from an unrelated donor, was CMV-positive, and had no GVHD. Some T cells may possibly be graft donor cells. CDR3s include the opening cysteine and the closing phenylalanine or tryptophan. D genes are given only for firm matches. Some rows have no size entry. The others give once, few or many, or a class for an expanded clone.

TRBJ2-2 | TRBV15 | - | - | TGTGCCACCAGCAGAGATCCCGGGGTGGCCGGGGAGCTGTTTTTT | CATSRDPGVAGELFF
TRBJ1-1 | TRBV18 | TRBD1 | - | TGTGCCAGCTCACTTACAGGGGGAAGCACTGAAGCTTTCTTT | CASSLTGGSTEAFF
TRBJ1-2 | TRBV5-1 | TRBD1 | - | TGCGCCAGCAGCCAGGGACAGGGGGAAGGCTACACCTTC | CASSQGQGEGYTF
TRBJ2-3 | TRBV9 | TRBD2 | - | TGTGCCAGCAGCGTAGAACGGGGGGGCGACGATACGCAGTATTTT | CASSVERGGDDTQYF
TRBJ1-1 | TRBV10-3 | TRBD1 | - | TGTGCCATCAGCAAGGGACAGGGCATGAACACTGAAGCTTTCTTT | CAISKGQGMNTEAFF
TRBJ2-1 | TRBV5-5 | TRBD2 | - | TGTGCCAGCAGCTTGGTCTCTAGCGGATACAATGAGCAGTTCTTC | CASSLVSSGYNEQFF
TRBJ2-3 | TRBV7-9 | - | - | TGTGCCAGCAGCTTAGTGCTCCGCCTAGGTACGCAGTATTTT | CASSLVLRLGTQYF
TRBJ2-4 | TRBV7-2 | TRBD2 | - | TGTGCCAGCAGCTTGGGGGGGACCCAAATTCAGTACTTC | CASSLGGTQIQYF
TRBJ2-3 | TRBV10-3 | - | - | TGTGCCATCAGTGGGCGGAGCACAGATACGCAGTATTTT | CAISGRSTDTQYF
TRBJ2-3 | TRBV19 | - | - | TGTGCCAGTAGTATATCCCCCCCCCTCGGGGCAGATACGCAGTATTTT | CASSISPPLGADTQYF
TRBJ1-6 | TRBV6-6 | TRBD1 | few | TGTGCCAGCAATATTGACAGGGGGACACCCCTCCACTTT | CASNIDRGTPLHF
TRBJ2-1 | TRBV27 | - | - | TGTGCCAGCAGTAAGCGCGGGGGCCATTCCTACAATGAGCAGTTCTTC | CASSKRGGHSYNEQFF
TRBJ2-7 | TRBV5-1 | TRBD2 | - | TGTGCCAGCAGCTTGGGAGGGTATAGCGGGGGCGAGCAGTACTTC | CASSLGGYSGGEQYF
TRBJ2-3 | TRBV7-3 | - | few | TGTGCCAGCAGCCGCCTCTCGGCGGCTAGCACAGATACGCAGTATTTT | CASSRLSAASTDTQYF
TRBJ2-5 | TRBV5-1 | TRBD2 | - | TGCGCCAGCCACCGGGAGGGTCGAGAGACCCAGTACTTC | CASHREGRETQYF
TRBJ1-4 | TRBV19 | - | few | TGTGCCAGTAGTCCAGCGGGCAGGTCCGGTGAAAAACTGTTTTTT | CASSPAGRSGEKLFF
TRBJ2-2 | TRBV10-3 | TRBD2 | - | TGTGCCATCAGTGAGTCTACTAGCGGGGCTCAATTATGGAACACCGGGGAGCTGTTTTTT | CAISESTSGAQLWNTGELFF
TRBJ1-2 | TRBV9 | TRBD1 | - | TGTGCCAGCAGCGTAGATGGGGCAGGGGGACGGGGCTACACCTTC | CASSVDGAGGRGYTF
TRBJ1-2 | TRBV7-6 | TRBD1 | - | TGTGCCAGCAGCCCTCGACAGGGCGTTGGCTACACCTTC | CASSPRQGVGYTF
TRBJ2-5 | TRBV4-1 | TRBD2 | - | TGCGCCAGCAGCCAAGGAGGGCGGGGGGAAAAAGAGACCCAGTACTTC | CASSQGGRGEKETQYF
TRBJ2-2 | TRBV27 | TRBD2 | once | TGTGCCAGCCGTACTAGCGGGGGCACCGGGGAGCTGTTTTTT | CASRTSGGTGELFF
TRBJ2-3 | TRBV2 | TRBD2 | few | TGTGCCAGCAGTGCCGGGACTAGCGGGGGGCCGGCGGATACGCAGTATTTT | CASSAGTSGGPADTQYF
TRBJ2-3 | TRBV5-4 | - | few | TGTGCCAGCAGCACCGGTCTTGGCGGTAGCGCCGGGTATACGCAGTATTTT | CASSTGLGGSAGYTQYF